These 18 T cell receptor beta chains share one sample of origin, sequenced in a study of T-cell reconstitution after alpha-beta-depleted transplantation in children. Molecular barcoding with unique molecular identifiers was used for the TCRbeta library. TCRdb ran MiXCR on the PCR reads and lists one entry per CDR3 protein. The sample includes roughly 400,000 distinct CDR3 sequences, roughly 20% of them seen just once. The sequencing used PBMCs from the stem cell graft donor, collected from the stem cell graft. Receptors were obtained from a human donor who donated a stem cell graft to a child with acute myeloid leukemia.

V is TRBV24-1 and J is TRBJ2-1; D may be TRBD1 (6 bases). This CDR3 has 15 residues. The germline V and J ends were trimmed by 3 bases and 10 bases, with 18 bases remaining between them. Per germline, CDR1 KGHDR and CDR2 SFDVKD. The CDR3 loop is CATSDRNRVHAEQFF. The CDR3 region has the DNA TGTGCCACCAGTGATCGGAACAGGGTTCACGCCGAGCAGTTCTTC.

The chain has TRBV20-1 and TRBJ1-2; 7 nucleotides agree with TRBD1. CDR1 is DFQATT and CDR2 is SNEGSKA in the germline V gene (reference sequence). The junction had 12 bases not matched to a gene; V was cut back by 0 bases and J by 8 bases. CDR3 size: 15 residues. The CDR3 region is CSAREPRQGAGGYTF. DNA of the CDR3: TGCAGTGCTAGAGAGCCAAGACAGGGAGCAGGCGGCTACACCTTC.

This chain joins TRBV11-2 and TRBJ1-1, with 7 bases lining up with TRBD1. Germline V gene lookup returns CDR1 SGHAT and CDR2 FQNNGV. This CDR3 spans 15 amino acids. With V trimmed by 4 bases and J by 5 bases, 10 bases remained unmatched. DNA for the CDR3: TGTGCCAGCAGCTCGGGGACAGCTAAAATGACTGAAGCTTTCTTT. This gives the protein CASSSGTAKMTEAFF.

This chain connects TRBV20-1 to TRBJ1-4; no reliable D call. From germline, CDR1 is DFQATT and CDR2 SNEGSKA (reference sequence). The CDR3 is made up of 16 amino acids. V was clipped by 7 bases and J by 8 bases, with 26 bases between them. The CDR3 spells CSVPVRTSVGREKLFF. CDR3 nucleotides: TGCAGTGTTCCGGTCAGGACCTCGGTTGGGCGCGAAAAACTGTTTTTT.

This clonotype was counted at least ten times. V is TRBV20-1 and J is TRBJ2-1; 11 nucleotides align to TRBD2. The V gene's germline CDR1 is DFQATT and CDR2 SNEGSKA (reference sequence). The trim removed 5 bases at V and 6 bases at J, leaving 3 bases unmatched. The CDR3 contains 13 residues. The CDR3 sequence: CSAPGTSGNEQFF. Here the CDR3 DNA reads TGCAGTGCTCCAGGGACTAGCGGCAATGAGCAGTTCTTC.

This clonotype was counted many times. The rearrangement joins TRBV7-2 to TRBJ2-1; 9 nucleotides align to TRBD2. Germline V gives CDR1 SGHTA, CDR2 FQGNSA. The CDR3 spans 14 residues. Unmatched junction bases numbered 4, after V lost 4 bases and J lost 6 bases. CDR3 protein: CASSSGTSPNEQFF. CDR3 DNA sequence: TGTGCCAGCAGCTCAGGGACTAGCCCCAATGAGCAGTTCTTC.

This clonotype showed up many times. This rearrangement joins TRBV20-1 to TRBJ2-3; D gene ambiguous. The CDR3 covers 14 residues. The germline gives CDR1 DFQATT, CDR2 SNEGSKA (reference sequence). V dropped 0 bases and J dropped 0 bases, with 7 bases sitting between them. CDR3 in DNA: TGCAGTGCTAGAGAAACGGTTAGCACAGATACGCAGTATTTT. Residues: CSARETVSTDTQYF.

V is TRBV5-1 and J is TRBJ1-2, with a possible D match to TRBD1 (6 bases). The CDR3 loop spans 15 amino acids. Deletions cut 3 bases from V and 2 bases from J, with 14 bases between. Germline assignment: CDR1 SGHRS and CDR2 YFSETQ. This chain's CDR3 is CASSWGRGPNYGYTF. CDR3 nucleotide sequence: TGCGCCAGCAGCTGGGGTCGGGGGCCCAACTATGGCTACACCTTC.

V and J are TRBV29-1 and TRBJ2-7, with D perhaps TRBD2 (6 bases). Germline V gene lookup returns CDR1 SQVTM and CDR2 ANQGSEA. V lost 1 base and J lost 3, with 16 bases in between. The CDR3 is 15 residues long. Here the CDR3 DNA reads TGCAGCGTTGAAGGGTCCGGGACGGGGGACTACGAGCAGTACTTC. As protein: CSVEGSGTGDYEQYF.

This CDR3 reads CASRKGQLSYEQYF. CDR3 in DNA: TGTGCCAGCAGAAAGGGACAGCTCTCCTACGAGCAGTACTTC. The chain carries TRBV7-2 and TRBJ2-7; 7 nucleotides line up with TRBD1. Unmatched junction bases numbered 5, after V lost 6 bases and J lost 0 bases. Per the germline V gene, CDR1 is SGHTA and CDR2 is FQGNSA. The CDR3 runs to 14 residues.

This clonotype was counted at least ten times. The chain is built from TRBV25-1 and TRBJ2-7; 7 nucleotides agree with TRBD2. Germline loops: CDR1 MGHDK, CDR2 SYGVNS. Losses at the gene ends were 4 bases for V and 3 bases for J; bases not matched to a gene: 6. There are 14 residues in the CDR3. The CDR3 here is CASSGEGEGYEQYF. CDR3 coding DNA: TGTGCCAGCAGTGGAGAAGGGGAGGGCTACGAGCAGTACTTC.

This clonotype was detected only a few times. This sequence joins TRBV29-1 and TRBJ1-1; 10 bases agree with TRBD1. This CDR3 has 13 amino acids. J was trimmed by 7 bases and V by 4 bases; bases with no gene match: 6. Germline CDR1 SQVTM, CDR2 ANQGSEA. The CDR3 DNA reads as TGCAGCGTTGCCGGGACAGGGGCGGTTGAAGCTTTCTTT. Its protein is CSVAGTGAVEAFF. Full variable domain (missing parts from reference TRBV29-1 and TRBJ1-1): SAVISQKPSRDICQRGTSLTIQCQVDSQVTMMFWYRQQPGQSLTLIATANQGSEATYESGFVIDKFPISRPNLTFSTLTVSNMSPEDSSIYLCSVAGTGAVEAFFGQGTRLTVV.

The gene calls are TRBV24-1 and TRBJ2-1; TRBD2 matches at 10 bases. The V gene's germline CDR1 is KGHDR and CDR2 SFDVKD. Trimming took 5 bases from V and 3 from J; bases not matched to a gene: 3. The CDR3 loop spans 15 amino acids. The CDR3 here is CATSAGLAVYNEQFF. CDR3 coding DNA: TGTGCCACCAGTGCAGGACTAGCGGTCTACAATGAGCAGTTCTTC.

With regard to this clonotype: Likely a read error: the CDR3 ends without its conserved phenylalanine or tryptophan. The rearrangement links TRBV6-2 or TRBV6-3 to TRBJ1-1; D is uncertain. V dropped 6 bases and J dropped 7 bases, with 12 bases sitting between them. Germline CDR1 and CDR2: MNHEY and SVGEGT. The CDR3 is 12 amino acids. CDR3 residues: CASSPGRIEAFL. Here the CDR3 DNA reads TGTGCCAGCAGCCCCGGACGGATTGAAGCTTTCCTT.

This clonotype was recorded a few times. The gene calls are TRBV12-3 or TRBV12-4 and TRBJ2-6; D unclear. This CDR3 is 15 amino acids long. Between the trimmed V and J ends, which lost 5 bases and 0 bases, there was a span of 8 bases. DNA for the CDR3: TGTGCCAGCAGTACTGCTTACTCTGGGGCCAACGTCCTGACTTTC. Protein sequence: CASSTAYSGANVLTF.

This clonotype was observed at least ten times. CDR3 coding DNA: TGTGCCACCAGTGATTTCCGAAACCCGGGACAGGCATGGCTAACCTCTAGCAATCAGCCCCAGCATTTT. Translating gives CATSDFRNPGQAWLTSSNQPQHF. The rearrangement joins TRBV24-1 to TRBJ1-5; 8 bases map to TRBD1. There are 23 residues in the CDR3. CDR1 is KGHDR and CDR2 is SFDVKD in the germline V gene. Trimming took 1 base from V and 0 from J; bases not matched to a gene: 22.

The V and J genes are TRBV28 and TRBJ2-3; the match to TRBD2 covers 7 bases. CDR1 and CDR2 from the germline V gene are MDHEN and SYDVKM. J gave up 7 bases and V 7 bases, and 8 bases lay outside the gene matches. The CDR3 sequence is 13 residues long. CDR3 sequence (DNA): TGTGCCAGCATCAGCGGGGTCTCTTATACGCAGTATTTT. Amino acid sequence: CASISGVSYTQYF.

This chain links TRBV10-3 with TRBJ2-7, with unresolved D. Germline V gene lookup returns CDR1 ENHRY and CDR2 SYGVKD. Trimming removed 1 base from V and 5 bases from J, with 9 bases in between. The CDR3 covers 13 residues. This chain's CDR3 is CAISEFTSHEQYF. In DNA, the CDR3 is TGTGCCATCAGTGAGTTTACTTCCCACGAGCAGTACTTC.